This entry describes one T cell receptor beta chain. This entry comes from a study of blood T cell repertoires in COVID-19. Study overall: Spain, Italy and the United States supplied samples that represented acute and convalescent COVID-19.

Trimming left V 6 bases short and J 4 bases short, with 10 bases between. Germline V lookup: CDR1 MNHEY, CDR2 SVGAGI. The CDR3 spans 13 residues. Sequencing was performed with immunoSEQ multiplex PCR; in TCRdb, only in-frame clones are kept and a portion is missing. The repertoire includes about 190,000 clones, roughly 80% of them detected once, and around 6.3% sits in the top ten. This receptor was identified in a woman aged 40 to 49 with acute or convalescent COVID-19. The rearrangement uses TRBV6-5 and TRBJ2-1; D is unclear. Sequences were obtained from peripheral blood. In nucleotides, the CDR3 is TGTGCCAGCAGAGTAGACACTTACAATGAGCAGTTCTTC. It yields the protein CASRVDTYNEQFF.